Shown below are 4 T cell receptor beta chains from a single sample sequenced in a study of T cells in Graves' hyperthyroidism and ophthalmopathy. TCR beta CDR3 sequences were amplified from RNA transcripts. A set of HTBI primers served as the primers for a first-round RT-PCR of the TCR CDR3. MiXCR, applied by TCRdb to the multiplex PCR reads, yields one record per CDR3 protein. Here the sample spans some 250,000 distinct CDR3 sequences, around 15% being singletons. The sequencing input was blood. The receptors were sampled from a woman in her forties or fifties with Graves' hyperthyroidism that later progressed to Graves' ophthalmopathy.

The sample holds many counts of this clonotype. This rearrangement joins TRBV12-3 or TRBV12-4 to TRBJ2-7, with 12 bases that match TRBD1. The V gene end was trimmed by 5 bases and the J gene end by 8 bases; junction bases not matched to a gene: 19. The CDR3 is 18 residues long. The chain's CDR3 is CASSALPGQGAPSLKQYF. CDR3 sequence (DNA): TGTGCCAGCAGTGCCCTGCCGGGACAGGGGGCGCCCTCTCTCAAGCAGTACTTC.

There are many counts of this clonotype. The rearrangement links TRBV3-1 to TRBJ2-1; TRBD2 aligns across 14 bases. Germline V gives CDR1 LGHDT, CDR2 YNNKEL (reference sequence). The ends lost 6 bases at V and 12 bases at J; junction bases unmatched: 10. The CDR3 is 15 residues long. For the CDR3, the DNA is TGTGCCAGCAGTCCGGGACTAGCGGGGGTCCGGGGGCAGTTCTTC. Translating gives CASSPGLAGVRGQFF.

This clonotype was picked up a small number of times. A much larger clone lies one base from this, so it may be a read error. The chain links TRBV5-1 to TRBJ2-7; weak D call: TRBD2 (5 bases). Germline-derived CDR1 and CDR2 are SGHRS and YFSETQ. CDR3 length: 15 residues. CDR3 sequence (DNA): TGCGCCTGCAGCCCCGGACCTAGCAGAGGTAACGAGCAGTACTTC. Translated, it gives CACSPGPSRGNEQYF.

This clonotype was counted between two and nine times. The CDR3 bases are TGCAGTGCTCGGATCGGCCCCTATAATTCACCCCTCCACTTT. Encoded protein: CSARIGPYNSPLHF. This chain links TRBV20-1 with TRBJ1-6; unclear D gene. Germline values: CDR1 DFQATT, CDR2 SNEGSKA (reference sequence). CDR3 length: 14 amino acids. V lost 5 bases, J lost 2 bases, and 10 bases lay in between.